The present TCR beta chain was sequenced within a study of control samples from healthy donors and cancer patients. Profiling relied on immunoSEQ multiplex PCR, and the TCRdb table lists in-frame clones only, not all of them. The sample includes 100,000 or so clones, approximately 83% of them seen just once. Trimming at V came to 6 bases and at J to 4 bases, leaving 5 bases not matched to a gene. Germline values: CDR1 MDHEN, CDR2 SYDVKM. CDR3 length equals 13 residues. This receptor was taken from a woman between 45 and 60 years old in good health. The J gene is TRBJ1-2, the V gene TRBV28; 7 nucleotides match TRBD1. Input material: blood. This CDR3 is CASRVTGIYGYTF. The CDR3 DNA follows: TGTGCCAGCAGGGTGACAGGGATCTATGGCTACACCTTC.